This T cell receptor beta chain was identified during a study of T cell responses to AZD1222 COVID-19 vaccine. Study-level points and caveats: Baseline antibody screening turned up just six seropositive AZD1222 recipients.

The V gene's germline CDR1 is WNHNN and CDR2 SYGVQD (reference sequence). Trimming shortened V by 1 base and J by 7 bases, and 10 bases separated the two germline ends. The CDR3 sequence is 13 residues long. As regards this clone: Its antigen is unknown.

Clones were sequenced by immunoSEQ multiplex PCR, and TCRdb holds only the in-frame ones, with some missing. This table has tens of thousands of clones, 65% to 85% appearing once. The chain recombines TRBV10-1 with TRBJ2-5; D uncertain. The origin of this receptor is an adult in good health. The sequences come from peripheral blood, collected on day 0 of MenACWY control vaccination. CDR3 protein: CASSEYDWGTQYF. As DNA, the CDR3 is TGCGCCAGCAGTGAGTACGACTGGGGGACCCAGTACTTC.